This TCR beta chain comes out of a study of T-cell reconstitution after alpha-beta-depleted transplantation in children. Preparation of the TCRbeta library involved a method that used unique molecular identifiers. TCRdb re-analysed the PCR reads in MiXCR, keeping a single row per CDR3 protein. This sample has roughly 420,000 distinct CDR3 sequences; 16% occur once, and the top ten carry about 32%. Worth noting for this clonotype: Its antigen remains unknown.

Findings and limits, study-wide: T-cell numbers and diversity, one year after transplant, stemmed largely from T cells that were newly produced. From surviving recipient T cells and thymic progenitors came the high day-60 TCRbeta diversity observed in some patients. Expanded graft clones numbering several hundred reportedly gave rise to alpha-beta T cells about two months after transplant.

V lost 6 bases and J lost 2; bases outside the gene matches: 4. The CDR3 is made up of 13 amino acids. The specimen comprised PBMCs, mostly from graft donor cells, sampled 360 days after TCRalphabeta/CD19-depleted stem cell transplant. This clonotype was sampled from a boy younger than two who had a stem cell transplant for Wiskott-Aldrich syndrome, so the T cells may come from the graft donor. The chain is built from TRBV12-3 or TRBV12-4 and TRBJ2-7, with 7 positions matching TRBD2. CDR3 in DNA: TGTGCCAGCAGCTCCCGGGAGGCCTACGAGCAGTACTTC. Amino acid sequence: CASSSREAYEQYF.